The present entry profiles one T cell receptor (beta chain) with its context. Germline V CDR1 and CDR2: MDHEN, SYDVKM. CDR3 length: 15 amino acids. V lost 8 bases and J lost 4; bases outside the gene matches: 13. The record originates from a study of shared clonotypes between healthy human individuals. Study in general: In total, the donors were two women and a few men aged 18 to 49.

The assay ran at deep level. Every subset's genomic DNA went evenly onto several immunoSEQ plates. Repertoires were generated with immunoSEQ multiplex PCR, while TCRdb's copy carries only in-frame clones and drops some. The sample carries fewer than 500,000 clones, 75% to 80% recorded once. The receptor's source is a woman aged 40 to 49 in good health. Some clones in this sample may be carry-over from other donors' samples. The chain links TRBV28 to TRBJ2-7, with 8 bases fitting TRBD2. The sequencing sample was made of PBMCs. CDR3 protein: CASFDPGGPLYEQYF. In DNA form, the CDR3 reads TGTGCCAGCTTTGATCCGGGAGGGCCTCTTTACGAGCAGTACTTC.